Presented here are 19 T cell receptor beta chains from one specimen sequenced in a study of cytotoxic CD8 clonotypes in ibrutinib-treated CLL. The protocol was immunoSEQ multiplex PCR, while the TCRdb copy is restricted to in-frame clones and leaves out a portion. The data hold nearly 300,000 clones, with around 76% observed a single time. The sample consisted of PBMCs, taken at disease progression, from a patient treated with ibrutinib. These receptors were collected from a human donor with chronic lymphocytic leukemia.

J is TRBJ2-3 and V is TRBV4-1, with D hard to call. Germline V gene sequence: CDR1 MGHRA, CDR2 YSYEKL. The CDR3 extends over 15 amino acids. The ends were cut back, 0 bases at V and 3 bases at J, with 10 bases in the middle. The CDR3 loop reads CASSQDGSWTDTQYF. CDR3 nucleotide sequence: TGCGCCAGCAGCCAAGATGGTAGCTGGACAGATACGCAGTATTTT.

This chain connects TRBV5-6 to TRBJ2-7; 7 bases match TRBD2. The CDR3 loop spans 16 amino acids. Losses at the gene ends were 1 base for V and 6 bases for J; bases not matched to a gene: 13. Germline V gene lookup returns CDR1 SGHDT and CDR2 YYEEEE. The CDR3 DNA reads as TGTGCCAGCAGCTTGTTTGGGGGAGGGCCGGTAAGCGAGCAGTACTTC. It translates to CASSLFGGGPVSEQYF. Complete variable domain (other parts from reference TRBV5-6 and TRBJ2-7): DAGVTQSPTHLIKTRGQQVTLRCSPKSGHDTVSWYQQALGQGPQFIFQYYEEEERQRGNFPDRFSGHQFPNYSSELNVNALLLGDSALYLCASSLFGGGPVSEQYFGPGTRLTVT.

With regard to this clone: A junction end diverges from the germline sequence, so it may reflect a read error. The V gene is TRBV10-3, the J gene TRBJ2-7, with D maybe TRBD1 (6 bases). The germline gives CDR1 ENHRY, CDR2 SYGVKD. The CDR3 covers 15 residues. CDR3 DNA: TGTGCCATAAGTGAGACGGGCAGGGGTACCTACGAGCAGTACTTC. It translates to CAISETGRGTYEQYF.

V usage is TRBV10-3 and J usage is TRBJ2-7; 8 bases align to TRBD2. Trimming at V came to 8 bases and at J to 3 bases, leaving 12 bases not matched to a gene. CDR3 length: 15 amino acids. Germline V gene lookup returns CDR1 ENHRY and CDR2 SYGVKD. CDR3 nucleotide sequence: TGTGCCATCCAGGAACCGGGACTAGACCGCTACGAGCAGTACTTC. Translated, it gives CAIQEPGLDRYEQYF.

The rearrangement joins TRBV7-6 to TRBJ2-4; 7 nucleotides align to TRBD1. The CDR3 runs to 16 residues. Trimming removed 1 base from V and 0 bases from J; junction bases left unmatched: 3. From germline, CDR1 is SGHVS and CDR2 FNYEAQ. CDR3 DNA sequence: TGTGCCAGCAGCTTAGGCCACAGGGGAGCCAAAAACATTCAGTACTTC. Protein product: CASSLGHRGAKNIQYF.

The chain carries TRBV7-8 and TRBJ2-3; D remains ambiguous. V was pared by 0 bases and J by 1 base, with 5 bases between. The CDR3 runs to 14 residues. CDR1 and CDR2 (germline): SGHVS, FQNEAQ. In DNA form, the CDR3 reads TGTGCCAGCAGCTTAGCGGACCGCACAGATACGCAGTATTTT. It codes for CASSLADRTDTQYF. The whole variable domain, remainder taken from reference TRBV7-8 and TRBJ2-3, is GAGVSQSPRYKVAKRGQDVALRCDPISGHVSLFWYQQALGQGPEFLTYFQNEAQLDKSGLPSDRFFAERPEGSVSTLKIQRTQQEDSAVYLCASSLADRTDTQYFGPGTRLTVL.

The chain carries TRBV5-4 and TRBJ1-1; the D gene is possibly TRBD1 (5 bases). Germline V CDR1 and CDR2: SGHNT, YYREEE (reference sequence). The V and J ends lost 5 bases and 0 bases respectively, with 11 bases between them. This CDR3 spans 14 amino acids. The CDR3 sequence: CASRYGTVNTEAFF. CDR3 sequence (DNA): TGTGCCAGCAGGTACGGGACGGTGAACACTGAAGCTTTCTTT.

This clone was seen a single time. V and J are TRBV5-1 and TRBJ2-1; 7 bases agree with TRBD2. Per germline, CDR1 SGHRS and CDR2 YFSETQ. V lost 1 base and J lost 9; bases outside the gene matches: 13. The CDR3 is 16 amino acids. In DNA, the CDR3 is TGCGCCAGCAGCTTGACTAGCGCCCACCCAAATGTTGAGCAGTTCTTC. Amino acid sequence: CASSLTSAHPNVEQFF.

The J gene is TRBJ2-5, the V gene TRBV19; perhaps TRBD2 as D (5 bases). Germline V gene lookup returns CDR1 LNHDA and CDR2 SQIVND (reference sequence). Trimming shortened V by 0 bases and J by 8 bases, and 10 bases separated the two germline ends. This CDR3 has 13 amino acids. The CDR3 is CASSIEARETQYF. The CDR3 region has the DNA TGTGCCAGTAGTATAGAAGCACGGGAAACCCAGTACTTC.

This clone was recorded once. The rearrangement links TRBV11-2 to TRBJ2-7; 9 bases line up with TRBD1. In germline, CDR1 is SGHAT, CDR2 FQNNGV. The CDR3 spans 17 residues. V trimming: 1 base; J trimming: 4 bases; junction bases outside the gene matches: 11. The CDR3 DNA reads TGTGCCAGCAGCTTAGTCCGACCGGGACAGGGACCATACGAGCAGTACTTC. This gives the protein CASSLVRPGQGPYEQYF.

This clone was detected once. A read error is likely, as this CDR3 ends without the conserved phenylalanine or tryptophan. The limits of the CDR3 on the DNA are not certain, so only TCRdb's listed CDR3 is given. This chain joins TRBV14 and TRBJ1-2. Looked up from germline, CDR1 is SGHDN and CDR2 is FVKESK. The CDR3 length is 11 residues, termini included. The CDR3 is CASSQNRGIEV.

The CDR3 is CASSPIPVKGTDEQYF. In nucleotides, the CDR3 is TGCGCCAGCAGCCCCATTCCGGTGAAGGGGACGGACGAGCAGTACTTC. The chain has TRBV5-1 and TRBJ2-7; the D gene could be TRBD1 or TRBD2 (5 bases each). CDR1 and CDR2 from the germline V gene are SGHRS and YFSETQ. V was trimmed by 4 bases and J by 5 bases, leaving 22 bases between them. CDR3 length equals 16 residues.

This clone was observed a handful of times. The chain employs TRBV6-5 and TRBJ1-2; 8 positions match TRBD1. V lost 6 bases and J lost 4; bases outside the gene matches: 7. Per germline, CDR1 MNHEY and CDR2 SVGAGI. CDR3 length equals 14 residues. The DNA of the CDR3 is TGTGCCAGCAGCCGGGGACAGGCTAGCTATGGCTACACCTTC. Amino acids: CASSRGQASYGYTF.

The chain joins TRBV2 to TRBJ1-2, with no clear D. V was trimmed by 0 bases and J by 5 bases, leaving 16 bases between them. CDR1 is SNHLY, CDR2 FYNNEI, per germline. The CDR3 has 16 residues. In nucleotides, the CDR3 is TGTGCCAGCAGTGAAGCACTTCGACCCCTGGGGTATGGCTACACCTTC. The encoded protein is CASSEALRPLGYGYTF.

The chain combines TRBV4-3 with TRBJ1-2, with D tentatively TRBD1 (6 bases). Germline loops: CDR1 LGHNA, CDR2 YSLEER. V lost 1 base and J lost 3, with 18 bases in between. This CDR3 is built from 17 residues. DNA for the CDR3: TGCGCCAGCAGCCAAGGGCCGGGCGCGGGGGGCCACTATGGCTACACCTTC. It codes for CASSQGPGAGGHYGYTF.

A note on this clone: This sample also contains other DNA sequences that code for the same CDR3. V usage is TRBV9 and J usage is TRBJ2-1; D not certain. CDR1 and CDR2 from the germline V gene are SGDLS and YYNGEE. The CDR3 contains 10 residues. Deletions cut 3 bases from V and 8 bases from J, with 3 bases between. As DNA, the CDR3 is TGTGCCAGCAGCGGCGATGAGCAGTTCTTC. It encodes CASSGDEQFF.

The sample holds a few counts of this clone. This chain uses TRBV27 with TRBJ1-2; TRBD1 matches at 7 bases. V dropped 4 bases and J dropped 7; count of bases not matched to a gene: 9. The CDR3 extends over 14 amino acids. From germline, CDR1 is MNHEY and CDR2 SMNVEV (reference sequence). CDR3 nucleotide sequence: TGTGCCAGCAGTTCGGATCGGACAGGTCGTGGCTACACCTTC. This codes for CASSSDRTGRGYTF.

This clone was counted a few times. This chain connects TRBV2 to TRBJ1-4; possible D gene TRBD1, 6 bases. Germline CDR1 is SNHLY and CDR2 is FYNNEI. This CDR3 comprises 13 residues. With 9 bases removed from V and 8 bases from J, the gap between germline ends came to 16 bases. The CDR3 spells CARAKTGVEKLFF. CDR3 in DNA: TGTGCCAGAGCCAAGACAGGCGTAGAAAAACTGTTTTTT.

The chain recombines TRBV11-2 with TRBJ2-5; 14 nucleotides match TRBD2. The germline V gene encodes CDR1 SGHAT and CDR2 FQNNGV. This CDR3 has 17 amino acids. Unmatched junction bases numbered 9, after V lost 5 bases and J lost 4 bases. CDR3: CASSPGLAGEDGETQYF. CDR3 sequence (DNA): TGTGCCAGCAGCCCGGGACTAGCGGGGGAAGATGGAGAGACCCAGTACTTC. Variable domain in full (rest from reference TRBV11-2 and TRBJ2-5): EAGVAQSPRYKIIEKRQSVAFWCNPISGHATLYWYQQILGQGPKLLIQFQNNGVVDDSQLPKDRFSAERLKGVDSTLKIQPAKLEDSAVYLCASSPGLAGEDGETQYFGPGTRLLVL.